One sample yielded the 30 T cell receptor beta chains listed below, sequenced in a study of Tregs in tolerant kidney transplant recipients. Sequencing used immunoSEQ multiplex PCR; TCRdb keeps in-frame clones, though not all of them. The sample shows roughly 86,000 clones, over 85% of them seen only once. Recipients received nonmyeloablative bone marrow transplants from related graft donors, with transient mixed chimerism. The sample consisted of CD4+ T cells from blood (PBMCs), taken 12 months after the transplant. These receptors were taken from a human patient who received a combined kidney and bone marrow transplant. A share of the T cells may be of graft donor origin.

The chain joins TRBV6-1 to TRBJ2-3; TRBD1 agrees at 9 bases. Germline CDR1 reads MNHNS; CDR2 reads SASEGT. V was clipped by 6 bases and J by 5 bases; unmatched bases: 9. The CDR3 spans 15 residues. DNA of the CDR3: TGTGCCAGCAGCCGAACCGGGACAGGGAGAGATACGCAGTATTTT. It is translated as CASSRTGTGRDTQYF.

The chain joins TRBV30 to TRBJ1-5; D remains ambiguous. V was pared by 7 bases and J by 0 bases, with 16 bases between. Looked up from germline, CDR1 is GTSNPN and CDR2 is SVGIG (reference sequence). The CDR3 sequence is 15 residues long. CDR3 amino acids: CAYTNNRGSNQPQHF. In DNA form, the CDR3 reads TGTGCCTACACAAACAACCGGGGTAGCAATCAGCCCCAGCATTTT.

The CDR3 protein is CAWDRSGRSTDTQYF. The CDR3 DNA reads TGTGCCTGGGACCGGAGCGGCCGGTCTACAGATACGCAGTATTTT. The V call is TRBV30, the J call TRBJ2-3; D is perhaps TRBD2 (5 bases). CDR1 and CDR2 (germline): GTSNPN, SVGIG (reference sequence). Trimming took 5 bases from V and 3 from J, leaving 18 bases between them. This CDR3 is 15 amino acids long.

The V gene is TRBV2, the J gene TRBJ2-4, with a tentative D call TRBD1 (6 bases). With 3 bases removed from V and 0 bases from J, the gap between germline ends came to 21 bases. The CDR3 loop spans 19 amino acids. Germline-derived CDR1 and CDR2 are SNHLY and FYNNEI. The DNA for the CDR3 is TGTGCCAGCAGTGAGCCAGGGGTCAGGGGCCCACTAGCCAAAAACATTCAGTACTTC. Protein product: CASSEPGVRGPLAKNIQYF.

V gene TRBV2 combines with J gene TRBJ2-7; 7 bases agree with TRBD2. Germline V lookup: CDR1 SNHLY, CDR2 FYNNEI. This CDR3 is 13 amino acids long. With V trimmed by 8 bases and J by 4 bases, 8 bases remained unmatched. CDR3 sequence reads: CASSGGGRYEQYF. As DNA, the CDR3 is TGTGCCAGCTCAGGCGGGGGAAGGTACGAGCAGTACTTC. Variable domain in full (rest from reference TRBV2 and TRBJ2-7): EPEVTQTPSHQVTQMGQEVILRCVPISNHLYFYWYRQILGQKVEFLVSFYNNEISEKSEIFDDQFSVERPDGSNFTLKIRSTKLEDSAMYFCASSGGGRYEQYFGPGTRLTVT.

The V and J genes are TRBV7-3 and TRBJ2-7; 11 bases map to TRBD2. The length of the CDR3 is 14 residues. Germline V gene sequence: CDR1 SGHTA, CDR2 FQGTGA. J lost 6 bases, V lost 4 bases, and 5 bases had no gene match. CDR3 bases: TGTGCCAGCAGCTCGACTAGCGGGATTGGCGAGCAGTACTTC. Its protein product is CASSSTSGIGEQYF.

This chain uses TRBV4-1 with TRBJ2-7; 9 bases fit TRBD1. Per germline, CDR1 MGHRA and CDR2 YSYEKL. This CDR3 contains 17 residues. V dropped 3 bases and J dropped 3; count of bases not matched to a gene: 12. CDR3 protein: CASSHRMGQGKIYEQYF. Written as DNA, the CDR3 is TGCGCCAGCAGCCACCGAATGGGACAGGGTAAGATCTACGAGCAGTACTTC.

V usage is TRBV9 and J usage is TRBJ2-1; the D gene is possibly TRBD1 (6 bases). The V end lost 4 bases, the J end lost 1 base, and 9 bases lay between the germline ends. This CDR3 spans 14 amino acids. The germline V gene has CDR1 SGDLS and CDR2 YYNGEE. The chain's CDR3 is CASSFQGSYNEQFF. The CDR3, as DNA: TGTGCCAGCAGCTTCCAGGGGTCCTACAATGAGCAGTTCTTC.

The chain combines TRBV5-1 with TRBJ2-2; maybe TRBD2 (7 bases). Per the germline V gene, CDR1 is SGHRS and CDR2 is YFSETQ. Trimming shortened V by 4 bases and J by 1 base, and 11 bases separated the two germline ends. The CDR3 consists of 15 residues. The CDR3 DNA reads TGCGCCAGCAGCGAGGGAGGGGGGAACACCGGGGAGCTGTTTTTT. Its translation: CASSEGGGNTGELFF.

The J gene is TRBJ2-7, the V gene TRBV5-1; a weak D match, TRBD1 (6 bases). CDR3 length: 16 amino acids. CDR1 and CDR2 (germline): SGHRS, YFSETQ. V was pared by 0 bases and J by 3 bases, with 16 bases between. CDR3 amino acids: CASSLVVTGIIYEQYF. As DNA, the CDR3 is TGCGCCAGCAGCTTGGTTGTCACAGGGATTATCTACGAGCAGTACTTC.

The J gene is TRBJ1-4, the V gene TRBV15; 10 nucleotides agree with TRBD1. With 0 bases clipped from V and 6 bases from J, the junction kept 4 bases outside the gene matches. From germline, CDR1 is LNHNV and CDR2 YYDKDF (reference sequence). The CDR3 has 16 amino acids. CDR3 sequence reads: CATSRDPGQGHEKLFF. The CDR3 DNA sequence: TGTGCCACCAGCAGAGATCCGGGACAGGGGCATGAAAAACTGTTTTTT.

The V gene is TRBV13, the J gene TRBJ1-2, with 10 bases identical to TRBD1. The CDR3 runs to 15 residues. Looked up from germline, CDR1 is PRHDT and CDR2 is FYEKMQ (reference sequence). V gave up 4 bases and J gave up 2 bases; unmatched junction bases: 4. CDR3 sequence reads: CASSYRDRGNYGYTF. The DNA of the CDR3 is TGTGCCAGCAGCTACCGGGACAGGGGAAACTATGGCTACACCTTC.

V is TRBV4-1 and J is TRBJ1-3; D may be TRBD1 (5 bases). With 1 base removed from V and 2 bases from J, the gap between germline ends came to 12 bases. The CDR3 contains 16 residues. Germline CDR1 reads MGHRA; CDR2 reads YSYEKL. The CDR3 DNA reads TGCGCCAGCAGCCAAGTGGGCATGGGGCCTGGAAACACCATATATTTT. Translation gives CASSQVGMGPGNTIYF.

The chain is built from TRBV19 and TRBJ2-1, with a weak D call TRBD1 (5 bases). V was shortened by 8 bases and J by 0 bases, with 5 bases between the two germline ends. Germline values: CDR1 LNHDA, CDR2 SQIVND (reference sequence). CDR3 length equals 12 residues. The CDR3 reads CASGHSYNEQFF. Here the CDR3 DNA reads TGTGCCAGTGGACACTCCTACAATGAGCAGTTCTTC. Full variable domain (remainder filled in from reference TRBV19 and TRBJ2-1): DGGITQSPKYLFRKEGQNVTLSCEQNLNHDAMYWYRQDPGQGLRLIYYSQIVNDFQKGDIAEGYSVSREKKESFPLTVTSAQKNPTAFYLCASGHSYNEQFFGPGTRLTVL.

This CDR3 is CASSPSPGVGYEQYF. CDR3 nucleotides: TGTGCCAGCAGCCCCTCACCGGGAGTAGGGTACGAGCAGTACTTC. V usage is TRBV5-4 and J usage is TRBJ2-5; D is possibly TRBD2 (6 bases). The end of the DNA is better explained by TRBJ2-7, so the J call may be wrong. Germline CDR1 is SGHNT and CDR2 is YYREEE (reference sequence). The CDR3 loop spans 15 amino acids.

Here the CDR3 reads CASSLGPRRGLAKNIQYF. CDR3 nucleotides: TGTGCCAGCAGCTTAGGCCCCAGAAGGGGACTAGCCAAAAACATTCAGTACTTC. The gene calls are TRBV7-2 and TRBJ2-4; D possibly corresponds to TRBD2 (6 bases). There are 18 residues in the CDR3. Between the trimmed V and J ends, which lost 1 base and 0 bases, there was a span of 16 bases. Germline-derived CDR1 and CDR2 are SGHTA and FQGNSA. Full variable domain (rest looked up from reference TRBV7-2 and TRBJ2-4): GAGVSQSPSNKVTEKGKDVELRCDPISGHTALYWYRQSLGQGLEFLIYFQGNSAPDKSGLPSDRFSAERTGGSVSTLTIQRTQQEDSAVYLCASSLGPRRGLAKNIQYFGAGTRLSVL.

The chain combines TRBV5-6 with TRBJ2-1; D is unclear. This CDR3 is built from 15 residues. Germline CDR1 is SGHDT and CDR2 is YYEEEE. V lost 4 bases and J lost 0, with 11 bases in between. CDR3 bases: TGTGCCAGCAGCCCCGGAGTAAGCTCCTACAATGAGCAGTTCTTC. Translated: CASSPGVSSYNEQFF. The complete variable domain, with remaining parts taken from reference TRBV5-6 and TRBJ2-1, reads DAGVTQSPTHLIKTRGQQVTLRCSPKSGHDTVSWYQQALGQGPQFIFQYYEEEERQRGNFPDRFSGHQFPNYSSELNVNALLLGDSALYLCASSPGVSSYNEQFFGPGTRLTVL.

The chain carries TRBV2 and TRBJ2-7, with D tentatively TRBD1 (7 bases). This CDR3 has 13 residues. The V gene's germline CDR1 is SNHLY and CDR2 FYNNEI. V was clipped by 4 bases and J by 4 bases, with 11 bases between them. The CDR3 is CASSVTGRYEQYF. In DNA, the CDR3 is TGTGCCAGCAGTGTGACAGGGAGGTACGAGCAGTACTTC.

The V and J genes are TRBV5-8 and TRBJ2-2, with D maybe TRBD2 (6 bases). Trimming removed 4 bases from V and 2 bases from J, with 15 bases in between. In germline, CDR1 is SGHTS, CDR2 YDEGEE. The CDR3 sequence is 16 residues long. DNA of the CDR3: TGTGCCAGCAGCCTGCCCGGGACTTCCAACACCGGGGAGCTGTTTTTT. Translation gives CASSLPGTSNTGELFF.

The chain links TRBV19 to TRBJ2-2; D remains unclear. The CDR3 runs to 17 residues. From germline, CDR1 is LNHDA and CDR2 SQIVND (reference sequence). V gave up 6 bases and J gave up 3 bases, with 20 bases separating them. The CDR3 spells CASRTAISEDDTGELFF. The DNA of the CDR3 is TGTGCCAGTAGAACGGCCATCTCAGAGGATGACACCGGGGAGCTGTTTTTT.

The chain is built from TRBV7-9 and TRBJ1-5; tentative D call: TRBD1 (5 bases). The CDR3 covers 15 residues. Trimming removed 1 base at V and 1 base at J, with 8 bases between. Germline V gives CDR1 SEHNR, CDR2 FQNEAQ (reference sequence). CDR3 in amino acids: CASSLDRTSNQPQHF. CDR3 sequence (DNA): TGTGCCAGCAGCTTAGACAGGACGAGCAATCAGCCCCAGCATTTT.

Worth noting for this clone: Other DNA sequences from this sample encode an identical CDR3 as well. CDR3 nucleotide sequence: TGTGCCAGCAGACCCCAGGGCGATTATGGCTACACCTTC. Protein product: CASRPQGDYGYTF. The J gene is TRBJ1-2, the V gene TRBV5-4; possibly TRBD1 for D (5 bases). Germline lookup yields CDR1 SGHNT and CDR2 YYREEE (reference sequence). This CDR3 spans 13 amino acids. Trimming took 5 bases from V and 5 from J, leaving 13 bases between them.

V is TRBV7-9 and J is TRBJ2-2; D not resolved. This CDR3 is built from 12 residues. Trimming removed 7 bases from V and 4 bases from J, with 7 bases in between. Germline CDR1 is SEHNR and CDR2 is FQNEAQ (reference sequence). The CDR3 bases are TGTGCCAGCAACCAGATCACCGGGGAGCTGTTTTTT. Encoded protein: CASNQITGELFF.

This chain connects TRBV10-3 to TRBJ2-4; 10 bases match TRBD2. V lost 4 bases to trimming and J lost 7 bases; unmatched junction nucleotides: 22. The germline V gene has CDR1 ENHRY and CDR2 SYGVKD. The CDR3 contains 20 residues. CDR3: CAISAGPSGSSGVFGNIQYF. The CDR3, as DNA: TGTGCCATCAGTGCGGGGCCTAGCGGGAGTTCCGGGGTTTTTGGGAACATTCAGTACTTC.

V is TRBV11-3 and J is TRBJ1-1; possible D gene TRBD1, 6 bases. Between the trimmed V and J ends, which lost 4 bases and 4 bases, there was a span of 10 bases. Germline V gives CDR1 SGHNT, CDR2 YENEEA. CDR3 length: 13 residues. The CDR3 sequence: CASSYQGTTEAFF. The CDR3 nucleotides read TGTGCCAGCAGCTATCAGGGGACCACTGAAGCTTTCTTT.

V gene TRBV7-2 combines with J gene TRBJ2-1; D might be TRBD2 (6 bases). There are 16 residues in the CDR3. CDR1 is SGHTA, CDR2 FQGNSA, per germline. V lost 7 bases, J lost 3 bases, and 19 bases lay in between. CDR3 bases: TGTGCCAGCACCTCCGGGAGCCAGAACTTCTACAATGAGCAGTTCTTC. It is translated as CASTSGSQNFYNEQFF.

This chain links TRBV7-9 with TRBJ2-2, with D perhaps matching TRBD1 (6 bases). CDR1 is SEHNR, CDR2 FQNEAQ, per germline (reference sequence). The CDR3 is 17 residues long. The ends were cut back, 5 bases at V and 1 base at J, with 17 bases in the middle. The chain's CDR3 is CASSLPGQGRNTGELFF. DNA for the CDR3: TGTGCCAGCAGCCTGCCCGGGCAGGGGAGGAACACCGGGGAGCTGTTTTTT.

The J gene is TRBJ2-7, the V gene TRBV5-1; 8 bases agree with TRBD1. Germline-derived CDR1 and CDR2 are SGHRS and YFSETQ. The CDR3 has 14 residues. Trimming cost V 0 bases and J 10 bases; bases outside gene matches: 9. The CDR3 DNA follows: TGCGCCAGCAGCTTGGAGGGACAGGTAGGGGATCAGTACTTC. It specifies CASSLEGQVGDQYF.

J is TRBJ1-2 and V is TRBV6-5, with TRBD1 matching over 8 bases. With V trimmed by 5 bases and J by 8 bases, 10 bases remained unmatched. The CDR3 spans 14 residues. Germline V lookup: CDR1 MNHEY, CDR2 SVGAGI. CDR3 sequence: CASSRTLTGEGYTF. CDR3 DNA: TGTGCCAGCAGTAGAACCCTGACAGGGGAAGGCTACACCTTC.

The chain recombines TRBV7-6 with TRBJ2-3; 10 nucleotides match TRBD1. The V gene's germline CDR1 is SGHVS and CDR2 FNYEAQ. The ends lost 0 bases at V and 6 bases at J; junction bases unmatched: 9. The CDR3 consists of 17 residues. The CDR3 reads CASSLALGTGVWDTQYF. DNA for the CDR3: TGTGCCAGCAGCTTAGCGCTAGGGACAGGGGTCTGGGATACGCAGTATTTT. Full variable domain (outside the CDR3, taken from reference TRBV7-6 and TRBJ2-3): GAGVSQSPRYKVTKRGQDVALRCDPISGHVSLYWYRQALGQGPEFLTYFNYEAQQDKSGLPNDRFSAERPEGSISTLTIQRTEQRDSAMYRCASSLALGTGVWDTQYFGPGTRLTVL.